What follows is one T cell receptor beta chain and its context. Its antigen is as yet unknown. These data belong to a study of graft-versus-host responses after intestinal transplantation. The method was immunoSEQ multiplex PCR; TCRdb's version includes in-frame clones alone and lacks a portion of them. The sample lists about 130,000 clones; 85% to 95% were seen once. The V gene's germline CDR1 is SGHTS and CDR2 YDEGEE. CDR3 length equals 14 residues. V gave up 3 bases and J gave up 2 bases, with 10 bases separating them. The source was unstimulated CD4+ T cells sorted from spleen or lymph node cells, collected before intestinal transplant. The chain combines TRBV5-8 with TRBJ2-3; D is uncertain. The clonotype comes from a human donor who received an intestinal transplant. The CDR3 DNA reads TGTGCCAGCAGCTCCCGGCAATACACAGATACGCAGTATTTT. It encodes CASSSRQYTDTQYF.